One sample yielded the 22 T cell receptor beta chains listed below, sequenced in a study of CXCR3-negative and CXCR3-positive naive CD8 T cells. UMI-labeled 5' RACE TRB cDNA libraries were prepared from the cells. For each CDR3 protein, TCRdb gives one entry from its re-call of the 5' RACE reads, without DNA. The sample table sets out about 41,000 distinct CDR3 sequences. Sequenced sample: naive CXCR3- CD8+ T cells from blood. Noted subset: CD45RO-CCR7+CD27+CD95- naive CD8+ T cells lacking CXCR3 (TNR3-). These receptors were obtained from a human donor in good health. Some clones in this sample may be carry-over from other donors' samples.

This sequence joins TRBV7-2 and TRBJ2-5; TCRdb picks TRBD2, but there is no DNA to check that call. CDR1 is SGHTA and CDR2 is FQGNSA in the germline V gene. This CDR3 spans 15 amino acids. CDR3 in amino acids: CASSEVAGGQETQYF.

V gene TRBV4-3 combines with J gene TRBJ1-1. CDR3 length: 17 residues. The germline CDR1 and CDR2 sequences are LGHNA and YSLEER. The CDR3 protein is CASSPHLPWVMNTEAFF.

This chain links TRBV2 with TRBJ2-4; no DNA is available, so the TRBD1 call from TCRdb remains unchecked. The CDR3 is 15 residues long. CDR1 and CDR2 from the germline V gene are SNHLY and FYNNEI. CDR3 protein: CASSTTEGAKNIQYF.

V is TRBV4-3 and J is TRBJ2-1. The germline V gene encodes CDR1 LGHNA and CDR2 YSLEER. There are 16 residues in the CDR3. CDR3: CASSQDVSGSYNEQFF.

This chain uses TRBV29-1 with TRBJ2-7. The CDR3 is made up of 14 amino acids. Germline V CDR1 and CDR2: SQVTM, ANQGSEA. CDR3 sequence: CSVEGLVGSYEQYF.

This rearrangement joins TRBV7-9 to TRBJ2-7. Germline assignment: CDR1 SEHNR and CDR2 FQNEAQ (reference sequence). The CDR3 contains 14 residues. The CDR3 protein is CASSLAPGPYEQYF.

The rearrangement links TRBV20-1 to TRBJ1-2. Germline V gene data show CDR1 as DFQATT and CDR2 as SNEGSKA (reference sequence). The CDR3 extends over 15 amino acids. The chain's CDR3 is CSARDTREDSYGYTF.

CDR3 region: CASSFGPGQDSNYGYTF. The chain recombines TRBV28 with TRBJ1-2; TCRdb indicates TRBD1, and absent DNA this call remains unverified. The CDR3 runs to 17 residues. The germline V gene encodes CDR1 MDHEN and CDR2 SYDVKM.

This sequence joins TRBV29-1 and TRBJ2-5. The CDR3 is made up of 13 amino acids. Germline CDR1 is SQVTM and CDR2 is ANQGSEA. CDR3 in amino acids: CSVEGVAEETQYF.

The V call is TRBV9, the J call TRBJ1-1. Germline V gene data show CDR1 as SGDLS and CDR2 as YYNGEE. This CDR3 contains 15 residues. CDR3 in amino acids: CASSASGYRNTEAFF.

The chain carries TRBV7-9 and TRBJ1-2; no DNA is available, so the TRBD1 call from TCRdb remains unchecked. CDR1 is SEHNR, CDR2 FQNEAQ, per germline (reference sequence). The CDR3 sequence is 15 residues long. The chain's CDR3 is CASSLTGTGSYGYTF.

The chain uses TRBV5-5 and TRBJ2-1; TCRdb picks TRBD2, but there is no DNA to check that call. The germline V gene encodes CDR1 SGHKS and CDR2 YYEKEE (reference sequence). The CDR3 extends over 18 amino acids. The CDR3 here is CASSSGLAGGISYNEQFF.

This sequence joins TRBV25-1 and TRBJ2-7; without DNA, the TCRdb call of TRBD2 cannot be checked. This CDR3 contains 16 residues. The V gene's germline CDR1 is MGHDK and CDR2 SYGVNS. CDR3 sequence: CASSESPSGELYEQYF.

V usage is TRBV6-2 or TRBV6-3 and J usage is TRBJ2-7; TCRdb gives TRBD1 as the D gene, but with no DNA this cannot be confirmed. Germline values: CDR1 MNHEY, CDR2 SVGEGT. This CDR3 is 15 amino acids long. CDR3 residues: CASSPFDRASYEQYF.

The chain recombines TRBV6-6 with TRBJ2-1. This CDR3 is 12 amino acids long. Germline V lookup: CDR1 MNHNY, CDR2 SVGAGI (reference sequence). CDR3 residues: CASSQLSNEQFF.

The J gene is TRBJ2-7, the V gene TRBV28; the TCRdb call, TRBD1, lacks DNA for checking. This CDR3 spans 17 amino acids. Germline values: CDR1 MDHEN, CDR2 SYDVKM. The chain's CDR3 is CASRRDMASRAIYEQYF.

The rearrangement links TRBV7-3 to TRBJ2-1. The CDR3 runs 14 residues. CDR1 is SGHTA, CDR2 FQGTGA, per germline. The CDR3 sequence is CASSLAGVGFEQFF.

This sequence joins TRBV13 and TRBJ2-1; TCRdb names TRBD2, which stays unverified in the absence of DNA. This CDR3 is 15 amino acids long. Germline V gene data show CDR1 as PRHDT and CDR2 as FYEKMQ (reference sequence). The CDR3: CASSLGRAGGAEQFF.

The J gene is TRBJ2-7, the V gene TRBV7-2. Germline V gene lookup returns CDR1 SGHTA and CDR2 FQGNSA. The CDR3 loop spans 11 amino acids. This CDR3 reads CASSLGVEQYF.

Here the CDR3 reads CASSHSGGAYNEQFF. This chain uses TRBV7-9 with TRBJ2-1; TCRdb lists TRBD1, though no DNA is available to test this call. The germline CDR1 and CDR2 sequences are SEHNR and FQNEAQ (reference sequence). This CDR3 is built from 15 residues.

The chain couples TRBV7-9 to TRBJ1-2; TCRdb selects TRBD1, and the lack of DNA leaves this call unchecked. Germline assignment: CDR1 SEHNR and CDR2 FQNEAQ (reference sequence). The CDR3 spans 16 residues. CDR3 in amino acids: CASSPTGTGINYGYTF.

Frequency places this clonotype as medium-sized. V gene TRBV7-9 combines with J gene TRBJ2-7; without DNA, the TCRdb call of TRBD1 cannot be checked. The CDR3 runs 14 residues. Germline V gives CDR1 SEHNR, CDR2 FQNEAQ (reference sequence). The CDR3 loop is CASSLVGVFDEQYF.